A selection of T cell receptor beta chains follows, all from one sample in a study of T cells in Graves' hyperthyroidism and ophthalmopathy. Each CDR3 protein is one row after TCRdb ran MiXCR on the multiplex PCR reads. There are more than 500,000 distinct CDR3 sequences in the sample; roughly 16% occur only once, and 29% lies in the top ten. Sample: blood. These receptors originate from a woman aged 25 to 39 with Graves' ophthalmopathy. The CDR3 runs from the conserved cysteine through the conserved F or W. Each record gives: clone size, J gene, D gene, V gene, CDR3 DNA, CDR3 protein. D genes are given only for firm matches. Only part of the rows carry a size: once, few, many, or a class if the clone is expanded.

NA TRBJ1-1 NA TRBV25-1 TGTGCCAGCAGTATCAGCCAAACGTCTTTCTTT CASSISQTSFF
NA TRBJ2-7 TRBD2 TRBV25-1 TGTGCCAGCATGGCGGGAGCAGTCGACGAGCAGTACTTC CASMAGAVDEQYF
few TRBJ2-1 NA TRBV20-1 TGCAGTGCTACCCGGGACTTAGCATCTTACAATGAGCAGTTCTTC CSATRDLASYNEQFF
NA TRBJ2-5 TRBD2 TRBV15 TGTGCCACCAGCAGACGCGGGGACTTAGCGGGAGAGACCCAGTACTTC CATSRRGDLAGETQYF
many TRBJ2-7 NA TRBV11-2 TGTGCCAGCAGCTTAGACCAGGGGTACGAGCAGTACTTC CASSLDQGYEQYF
NA TRBJ2-3 TRBD2 TRBV10-3 TGTGCCATCAGCACCGTGTTAGCGGGGCCCACTGGCACAGATACGCAGTATTTT CAISTVLAGPTGTDTQYF
many TRBJ1-1 NA TRBV3-1 TGTGCCAGCAGCCAAGATCCGGGGTCCGGCACTGAAGCTTTCTTT CASSQDPGSGTEAFF
many TRBJ2-7 NA TRBV11-2 TGTGCCAGCAGCTGGCCCGGGACGGTGACCTACGAGCAGTACTTC CASSWPGTVTYEQYF
NA TRBJ2-7 NA TRBV19 TGTGCCAGTAGGGGGACACTACCCTACGAGCAGTACTTC CASRGTLPYEQYF
NA TRBJ1-4 TRBD1 TRBV5-4 TGTGCCAGCAGCCGCTCAGGGGGCGGTATCGGAGGCGAAAAACTGTTTTTT CASSRSGGGIGGEKLFF
NA TRBJ2-3 TRBD1 TRBV4-2 TGTGCCAGCAGCCACTTATACAGGGGGATACACACAGATACGCAGTATTTT CASSHLYRGIHTDTQYF
NA TRBJ2-5 NA TRBV6-5 TGTGCCAGCAGTTACGACCAAGAGACCCAGTACTTC CASSYDQETQYF
many TRBJ1-4 TRBD1 TRBV30 TGTGCCCTACCGGGACAGGGAGGGGAAAAACTGTTTTTT CALPGQGGEKLFF
NA TRBJ2-3 TRBD2 TRBV5-4 TGTGCCAGCAGCTTGGGACTAGCGGGAGTTGGGAATCTAGCGGGTTCTAGCACAGATACGCAGTATTTT CASSLGLAGVGNLAGSSTDTQYF
few TRBJ2-1 NA TRBV6-2/TRBV6-3 TGTGCCGGGGGACGGATCTACAATGAGCAGTTCTTC CAGGRIYNEQFF
few TRBJ2-6 TRBD1 TRBV27 TGTGCCAGCGGGGACAGGGGGCCCTCTGGGGCCAACGTCCTGACTTTC CASGDRGPSGANVLTF
many TRBJ2-7 TRBD2 TRBV5-1 TGCGCCAGCAGCTTGGAACCTAGCGGGGGCTCCTACGAGCAGTACTTC CASSLEPSGGSYEQYF
many TRBJ2-7 NA TRBV6-5 TGTGCCAGCAGTTACACCACCGGCCTAGCGAGCAACTACGAGCAGTACTTC CASSYTTGLASNYEQYF
many TRBJ2-3 NA TRBV12-3/TRBV12-4 TGTGCCAGCAGTTTTGTGGATACGCAGTATTTT CASSFVDTQYF
many TRBJ1-1 NA TRBV5-1 TGCGCCAGCAGCTTGGCCGGCCCAAGGGATAACACTGAAGCTTTCTTT CASSLAGPRDNTEAFF
few TRBJ2-1 NA TRBV4-1 TGCGCCAGCAGCCAAGAGAGAATACTATACAATGAGCAGTTCTTC CASSQERILYNEQFF
NA TRBJ1-1 NA TRBV28 TGTGCCAGCAGCTTAGGGGGGGGGGGGGCGAGTAGAACTGAAGCTTTCTTT CASSLGGGGASRTEAFF
many TRBJ2-3 NA TRBV20-1 TGCAGTGCTCCTAATCAGGCAGTTCCGCAGTATTTT CSAPNQAVPQYF
NA TRBJ2-2 NA TRBV20-1 TGCAGTGCTGGGGCTATGGGGAGTTCGAACACCGGGGAGCTGTTTTTT CSAGAMGSSNTGELFF
NA TRBJ2-1 NA TRBV11-2 TGTGCCAGCAGCCCCACCCCCGGAAGTGGGGACACCTACAATGAGCAGTTCTTC CASSPTPGSGDTYNEQFF
few TRBJ2-5 TRBD1 TRBV20-1 TGCAGTGGAAGGTCAGGGGGCGCGGGCAGGGGCCAAGAGACCCAGTACTTC CSGRSGGAGRGQETQYF
NA TRBJ2-1 TRBD2 TRBV19 TGTGCCAGCGAAGGCGGGAGGGCCGGCGATGAGCAGTTCTTC CASEGGRAGDEQFF
many TRBJ2-5 NA TRBV7-3 TGTGCCAGCAGCTTAGCGAGCGTAAACCAAGAGACCCAGTACTTC CASSLASVNQETQYF
many TRBJ2-3 NA TRBV12-3/TRBV12-4 TGTGCCAGCAGTTTCGGGAGTATCGATACGCAGTATTTT CASSFGSIDTQYF
many TRBJ1-5 TRBD1 TRBV18 TGTGCCAGCTCGCAGGTGGACAGGGGTCAGCCCCAGCATTTT CASSQVDRGQPQHF
many TRBJ2-3 NA TRBV7-2 TGTGCCAGCAGCTTTACGATGGTGCCCCCGGATACGCAGTATTTT CASSFTMVPPDTQYF
many TRBJ2-7 TRBD1 TRBV27 TGTGCCAGCAGGAGAGGGACAGCCTCTTCCTACGAGCAGTACTTC CASRRGTASSYEQYF
many TRBJ2-1 NA TRBV27 TGTGCCAGCAGTTTTGAATTTACCCCGAGGGGTGAGCAGTTCTTC CASSFEFTPRGEQFF
few TRBJ2-2 NA TRBV4-3 TGCGCCAGCAGCCAAGACGCTTTTACAGGAACCACCGGGGAGCTGTTTTTT CASSQDAFTGTTGELFF
many TRBJ2-7 NA TRBV20-1 TGCAGTGCTAGAGTAGGGACAAAGGCCTACGAGCAGTACTTC CSARVGTKAYEQYF
many TRBJ1-1 NA TRBV6-2/TRBV6-3 TGTGCCAGCAGCCGCACAGGGCCCACTGAAGCTTTCTTT CASSRTGPTEAFF
few TRBJ1-1 NA TRBV12-3/TRBV12-4 TGTGCCAGCAGTCCTGGACTGACGAACACTGAAGCTTTCTTT CASSPGLTNTEAFF
few TRBJ2-7 NA TRBV19 TGTGCCAGTAGTATAGGGTTGGCGGGAACATACGAGCAGTACTTC CASSIGLAGTYEQYF
many TRBJ2-5 TRBD1 TRBV20-1 TGCAGTGCTACGGACAGGGCCCTAACCCTAGAGACCCAGTACTTC CSATDRALTLETQYF
many TRBJ2-1 TRBD2 TRBV20-1 TGCAGTGCTAGAGATCATCCCGGGGGGGCGAATGAGCAGTTCTTC CSARDHPGGANEQFF
NA TRBJ1-2 TRBD1 TRBV7-9 TGTGCCAGCAGCCCTCGGACGAGGGGGCCCGAAGCTTTCGGTTATGGCTACACCTTC CASSPRTRGPEAFGYGYTF
many TRBJ2-2 NA TRBV28 TGTGCCAGCTATACTACAGGTCGGGAGCTGTTTTTT CASYTTGRELFF
NA TRBJ2-4 NA TRBV18 TGTGCCAGCTCACCCCAAAGACAGACCATTCAGTACTTC CASSPQRQTIQYF
NA TRBJ2-5 NA TRBV5-5 TGTGCCACAGCCGACAATCCATGGACGGGATACCAAGAGACCCAGTACTTC CATADNPWTGYQETQYF
NA TRBJ2-2 TRBD2 TRBV29-1 TGCAGCGTTGACCCGGGACTAGGGGACGGGGAGCTGTTTTTT CSVDPGLGDGELFF
NA TRBJ1-1 TRBD1 TRBV7-9 TGTGCCAGCAGCTCACAGGGGAATGAAGCTTTCTTT CASSSQGNEAFF
NA TRBJ1-4 NA TRBV4-1 TGCGCCAGCAGCCGCAGCCCCCCTAATGAAAAACTGTTTTTT CASSRSPPNEKLFF
many TRBJ2-1 TRBD1 TRBV28 TGTGCCAGCCAACCACAGGGGGGAGCCTACAATGAGCAGTTCTTC CASQPQGGAYNEQFF
many TRBJ2-4 NA TRBV6-2/TRBV6-3 TGTGCCAGCAGTTACCCAGGGTCGGGACCCGTTCAGTACTTC CASSYPGSGPVQYF
few TRBJ1-1 NA TRBV2 TGTGCCAGTAACAGGAACACTGAAGCTTTCTTT CASNRNTEAFF
many TRBJ2-4 TRBD1 TRBV28 TGTGCCAGCAGTTGGGGACAGATAGCCAAAAACATTCAGTACTTC CASSWGQIAKNIQYF
many TRBJ1-2 TRBD1 TRBV3-1 TGTGCCAGCAGCCGAGAAGGGACAGGGTCAACGGATGGCTACACCTTC CASSREGTGSTDGYTF